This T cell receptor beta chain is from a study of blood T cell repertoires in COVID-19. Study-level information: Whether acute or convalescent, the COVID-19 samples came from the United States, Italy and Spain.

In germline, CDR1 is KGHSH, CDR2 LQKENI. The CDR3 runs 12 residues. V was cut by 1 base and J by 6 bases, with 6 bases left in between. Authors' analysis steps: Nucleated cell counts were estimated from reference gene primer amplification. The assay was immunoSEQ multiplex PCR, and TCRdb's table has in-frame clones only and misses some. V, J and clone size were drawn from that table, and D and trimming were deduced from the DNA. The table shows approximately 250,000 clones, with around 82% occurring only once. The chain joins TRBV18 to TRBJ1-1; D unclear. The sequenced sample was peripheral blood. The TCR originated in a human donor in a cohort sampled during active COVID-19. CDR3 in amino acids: CASSPRAPEAFF. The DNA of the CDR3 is TGTGCCAGCTCACCACGGGCGCCTGAAGCTTTCTTT. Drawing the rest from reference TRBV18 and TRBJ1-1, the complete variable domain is NAGVMQNPRHLVRRRGQEARLRCSPMKGHSHVYWYRQLPEEGLKFMVYLQKENIIDESGMPKERFSAEFPKEGPSILRIQQVVRGDSAAYFCASSPRAPEAFFGQGTRLTVV.